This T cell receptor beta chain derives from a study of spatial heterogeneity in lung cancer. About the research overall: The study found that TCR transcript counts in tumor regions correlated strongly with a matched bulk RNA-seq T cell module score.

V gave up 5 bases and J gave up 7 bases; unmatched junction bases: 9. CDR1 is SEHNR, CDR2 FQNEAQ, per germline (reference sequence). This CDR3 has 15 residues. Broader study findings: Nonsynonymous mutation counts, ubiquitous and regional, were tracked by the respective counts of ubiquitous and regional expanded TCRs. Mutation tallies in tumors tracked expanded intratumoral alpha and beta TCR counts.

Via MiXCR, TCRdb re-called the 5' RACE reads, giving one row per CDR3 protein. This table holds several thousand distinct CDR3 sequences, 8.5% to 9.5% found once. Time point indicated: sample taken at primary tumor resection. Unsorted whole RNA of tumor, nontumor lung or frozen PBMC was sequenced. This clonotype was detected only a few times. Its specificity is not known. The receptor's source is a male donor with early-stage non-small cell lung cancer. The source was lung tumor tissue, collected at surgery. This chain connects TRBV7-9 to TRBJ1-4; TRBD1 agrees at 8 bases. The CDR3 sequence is CASSESRGRGEKLFF. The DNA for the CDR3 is TGTGCCAGCAGCGAATCCAGGGGGCGGGGTGAAAAACTGTTTTTT.